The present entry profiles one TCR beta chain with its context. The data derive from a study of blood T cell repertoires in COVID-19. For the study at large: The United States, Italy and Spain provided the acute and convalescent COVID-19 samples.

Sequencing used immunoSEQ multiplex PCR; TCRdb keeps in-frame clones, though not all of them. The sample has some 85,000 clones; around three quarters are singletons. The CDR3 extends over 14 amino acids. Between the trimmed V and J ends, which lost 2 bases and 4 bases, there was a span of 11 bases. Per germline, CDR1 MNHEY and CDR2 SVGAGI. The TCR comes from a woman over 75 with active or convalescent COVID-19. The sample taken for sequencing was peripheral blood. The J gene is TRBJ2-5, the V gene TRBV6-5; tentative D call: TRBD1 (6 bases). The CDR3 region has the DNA TGTGCCAGCAGTTACGGGGGCCCGCGAGAGACCCAGTACTTC. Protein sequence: CASSYGGPRETQYF.